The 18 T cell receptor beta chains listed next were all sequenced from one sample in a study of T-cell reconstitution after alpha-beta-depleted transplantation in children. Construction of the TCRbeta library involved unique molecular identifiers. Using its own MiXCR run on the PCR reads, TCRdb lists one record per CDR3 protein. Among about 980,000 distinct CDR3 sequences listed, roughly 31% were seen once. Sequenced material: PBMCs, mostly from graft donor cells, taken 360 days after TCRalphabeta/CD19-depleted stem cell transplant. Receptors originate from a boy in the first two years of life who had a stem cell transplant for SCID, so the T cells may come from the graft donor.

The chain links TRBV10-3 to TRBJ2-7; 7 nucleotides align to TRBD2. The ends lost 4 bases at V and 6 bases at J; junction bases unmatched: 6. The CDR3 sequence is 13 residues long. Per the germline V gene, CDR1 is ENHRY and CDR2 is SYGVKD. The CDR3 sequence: CAISGVPGGEQYF. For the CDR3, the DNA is TGTGCCATCAGTGGAGTTCCGGGGGGCGAGCAGTACTTC.

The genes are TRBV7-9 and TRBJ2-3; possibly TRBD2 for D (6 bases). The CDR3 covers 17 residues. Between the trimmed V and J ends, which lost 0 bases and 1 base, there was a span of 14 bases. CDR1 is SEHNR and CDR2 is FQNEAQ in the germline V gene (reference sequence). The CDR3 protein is CASSLALGGERTDTQYF. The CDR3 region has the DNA TGTGCCAGCAGCTTAGCTTTAGGCGGGGAACGCACAGATACGCAGTATTTT.

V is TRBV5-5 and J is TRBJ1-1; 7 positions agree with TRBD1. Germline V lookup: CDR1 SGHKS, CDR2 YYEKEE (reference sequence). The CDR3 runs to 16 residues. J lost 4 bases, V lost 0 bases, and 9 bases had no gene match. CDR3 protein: CASSLEGGKWGTEAFF. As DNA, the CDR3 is TGTGCCAGCAGCTTGGAAGGGGGCAAATGGGGCACTGAAGCTTTCTTT.

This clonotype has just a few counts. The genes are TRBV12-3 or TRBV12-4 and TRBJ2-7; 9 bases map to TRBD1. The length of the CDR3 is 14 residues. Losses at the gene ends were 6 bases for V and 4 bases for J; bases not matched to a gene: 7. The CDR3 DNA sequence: TGTGCCAGCAGCTGGGACAGGGCGGCGTACGAGCAGTACTTC. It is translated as CASSWDRAAYEQYF.

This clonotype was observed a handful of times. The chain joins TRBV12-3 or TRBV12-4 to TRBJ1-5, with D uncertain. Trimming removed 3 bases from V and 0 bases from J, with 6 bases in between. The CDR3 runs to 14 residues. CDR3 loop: CASSLPVSNQPQHF. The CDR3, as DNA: TGTGCCAGCAGTTTGCCCGTTAGCAATCAGCCCCAGCATTTT.

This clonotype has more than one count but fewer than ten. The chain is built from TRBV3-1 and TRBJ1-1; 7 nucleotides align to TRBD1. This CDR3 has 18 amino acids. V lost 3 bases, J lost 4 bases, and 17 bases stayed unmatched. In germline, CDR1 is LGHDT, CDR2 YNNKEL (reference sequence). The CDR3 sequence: CASSHLPSNRGRGTEAFF. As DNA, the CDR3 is TGTGCCAGCAGCCACCTCCCATCCAACAGGGGCCGGGGCACTGAAGCTTTCTTT.

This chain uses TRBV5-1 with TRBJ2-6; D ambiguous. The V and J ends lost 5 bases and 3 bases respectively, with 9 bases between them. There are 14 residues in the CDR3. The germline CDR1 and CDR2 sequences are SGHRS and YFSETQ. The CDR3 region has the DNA TGCGCCAGCAGTGTGGGTGATGGGGCCAACGTCCTGACTTTC. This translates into CASSVGDGANVLTF.

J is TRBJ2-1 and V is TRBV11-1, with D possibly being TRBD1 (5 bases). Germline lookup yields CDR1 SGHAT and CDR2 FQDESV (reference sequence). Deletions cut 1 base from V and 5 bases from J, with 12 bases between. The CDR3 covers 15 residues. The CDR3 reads CASSLGQGFDNEQFF. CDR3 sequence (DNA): TGTGCCAGCAGCTTAGGCCAGGGATTTGACAATGAGCAGTTCTTC.

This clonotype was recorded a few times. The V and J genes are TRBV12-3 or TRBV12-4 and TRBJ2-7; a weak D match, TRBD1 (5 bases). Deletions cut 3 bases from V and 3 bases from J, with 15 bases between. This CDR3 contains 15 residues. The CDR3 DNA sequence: TGTGCCAGCAGTTTCAAGGGGTCGGCCCACTACGAGCAGTACTTC. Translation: CASSFKGSAHYEQYF.

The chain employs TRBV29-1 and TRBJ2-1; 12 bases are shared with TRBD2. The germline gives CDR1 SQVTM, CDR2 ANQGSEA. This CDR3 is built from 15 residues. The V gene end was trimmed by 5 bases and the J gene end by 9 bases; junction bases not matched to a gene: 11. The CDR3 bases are TGCAGCGTTTATCTAGCGGGGGGGCTCTTGGGTGAGCAGTTCTTC. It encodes CSVYLAGGLLGEQFF.

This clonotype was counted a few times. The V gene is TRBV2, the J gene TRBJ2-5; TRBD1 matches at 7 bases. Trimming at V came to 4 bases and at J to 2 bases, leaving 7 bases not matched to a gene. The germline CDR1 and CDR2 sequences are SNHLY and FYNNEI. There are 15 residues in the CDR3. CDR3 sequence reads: CASSAGQGDQETQYF. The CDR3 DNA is TGTGCCAGCAGTGCAGGGCAGGGGGATCAAGAGACCCAGTACTTC.

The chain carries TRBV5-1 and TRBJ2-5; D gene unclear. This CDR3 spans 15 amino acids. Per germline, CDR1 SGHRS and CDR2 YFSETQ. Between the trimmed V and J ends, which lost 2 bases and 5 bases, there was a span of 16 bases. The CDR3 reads CASSLRPNPRETQYF. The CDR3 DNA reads TGCGCCAGCAGCTTACGCCCCAACCCGAGGGAGACCCAGTACTTC.

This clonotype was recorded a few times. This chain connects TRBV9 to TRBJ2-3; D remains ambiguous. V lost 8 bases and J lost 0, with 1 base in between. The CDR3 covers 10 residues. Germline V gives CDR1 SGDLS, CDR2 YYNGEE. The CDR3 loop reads CARSTDTQYF. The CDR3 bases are TGTGCCAGAAGCACAGATACGCAGTATTTT. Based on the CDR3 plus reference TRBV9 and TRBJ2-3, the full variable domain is DSGVTQTPKHLITATGQRVTLRCSPRSGDLSVYWYQQSLDQGLQFLIQYYNGEERAKGNILERFSAQQFPDLHSELNLSSLELGDSALYFCARSTDTQYFGPGTRLTVL.

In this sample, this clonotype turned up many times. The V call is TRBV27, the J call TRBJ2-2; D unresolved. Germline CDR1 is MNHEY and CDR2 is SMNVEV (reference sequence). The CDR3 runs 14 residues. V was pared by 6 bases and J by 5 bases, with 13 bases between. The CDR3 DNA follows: TGTGCCAGCAGCCTTCTCCTCGGAACCGGGGAGCTGTTTTTT. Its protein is CASSLLLGTGELFF.

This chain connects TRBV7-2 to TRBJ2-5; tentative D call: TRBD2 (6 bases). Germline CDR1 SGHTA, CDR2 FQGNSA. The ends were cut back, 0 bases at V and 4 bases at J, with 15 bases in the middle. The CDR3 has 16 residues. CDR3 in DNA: TGTGCCAGCAGCTTAGCGGGGGGTCCCGTGGGAGAGACCCAGTACTTC. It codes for CASSLAGGPVGETQYF.

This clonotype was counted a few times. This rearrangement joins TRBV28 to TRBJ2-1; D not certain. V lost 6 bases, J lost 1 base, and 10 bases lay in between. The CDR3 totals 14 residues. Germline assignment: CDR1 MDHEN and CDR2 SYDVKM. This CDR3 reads CASRTDPSYNEQFF. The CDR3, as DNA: TGTGCCAGCAGGACGGACCCTTCCTACAATGAGCAGTTCTTC.

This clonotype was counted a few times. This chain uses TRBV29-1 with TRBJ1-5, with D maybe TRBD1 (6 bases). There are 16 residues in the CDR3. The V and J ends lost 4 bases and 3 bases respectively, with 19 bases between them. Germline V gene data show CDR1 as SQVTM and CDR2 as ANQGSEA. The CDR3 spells CSVVVGGKGPNQPQHF. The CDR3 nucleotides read TGCAGCGTTGTAGTAGGGGGTAAAGGGCCCAATCAGCCCCAGCATTTT.

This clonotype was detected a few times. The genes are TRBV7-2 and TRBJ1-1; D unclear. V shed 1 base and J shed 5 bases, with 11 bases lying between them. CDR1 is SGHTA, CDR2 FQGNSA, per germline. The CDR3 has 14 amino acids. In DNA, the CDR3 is TGTGCCAGCAGCTTAGGAGCGCGAGGGACTGAAGCTTTCTTT. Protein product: CASSLGARGTEAFF. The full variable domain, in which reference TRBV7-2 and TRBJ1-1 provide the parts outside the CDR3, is GAGVSQSPSNKVTEKGKDVELRCDPISGHTALYWYRQSLGQGLEFLIYFQGNSAPDKSGLPSDRFSAERTGGSVSTLTIQRTQQEDSAVYLCASSLGARGTEAFFGQGTRLTVV.